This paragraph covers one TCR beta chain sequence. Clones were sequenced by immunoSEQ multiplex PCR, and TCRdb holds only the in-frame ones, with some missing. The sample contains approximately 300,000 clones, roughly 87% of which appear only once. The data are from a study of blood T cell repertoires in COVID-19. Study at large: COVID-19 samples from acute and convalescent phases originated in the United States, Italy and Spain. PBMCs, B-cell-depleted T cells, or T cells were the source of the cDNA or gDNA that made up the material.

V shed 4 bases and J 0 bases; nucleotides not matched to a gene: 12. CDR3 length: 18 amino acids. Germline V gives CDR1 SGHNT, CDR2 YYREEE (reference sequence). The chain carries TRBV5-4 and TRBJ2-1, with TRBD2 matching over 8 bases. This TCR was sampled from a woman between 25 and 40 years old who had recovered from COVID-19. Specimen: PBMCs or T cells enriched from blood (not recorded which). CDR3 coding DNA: TGTGCCAGCAGCCCGGGAGGGTTGGGAAGAAGCTCCTACAATGAGCAGTTCTTC. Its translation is CASSPGGLGRSSYNEQFF.